These T cell receptor beta chains were read from a single sample in a study of shared clonotypes between healthy human individuals. The repertoire was sequenced with immunoSEQ multiplex PCR; TCRdb's copy has only in-frame clones and lacks some. The sample holds fewer than 1.4 million clones, approximately 78% seen once. Source material: memory CD4+ T cells from PBMCs. Receptor source: a young man in good health. Some clones in this sample may be carry-over from other donors' samples. Both conserved end residues are part of each CDR3. D genes are given only for firm matches. Part of the rows lack a size; the others show once, few, many or a class for expanded clones.

v_gene	abundance	len	d_gene	j_gene	CDR3aa	CDR3nt
TRBV7-2	.	16	TRBD2	TRBJ2-3	CASSFSSGREADTQYF	TGTGCCAGCAGCTTCTCTAGCGGGAGAGAGGCAGATACGCAGTATTTT
TRBV7-2	.	13	.	TRBJ1-1	CASSLGKDTEAFF	TGTGCCAGCAGCTTAGGCAAAGACACTGAAGCTTTCTTT
TRBV15	.	14	.	TRBJ1-2	CATSRGRDVYGYTF	TGTGCCACCAGCAGAGGGCGGGACGTCTATGGCTACACCTTC
TRBV29-1	once	14	TRBD1	TRBJ1-5	CSAMTGISNQPQHF	TGCAGCGCCATGACAGGGATTAGCAATCAGCCCCAGCATTTT
TRBV6-5	.	14	TRBD1	TRBJ2-7	CASLPRTGAYEQYF	TGTGCCAGCCTACCGAGGACAGGAGCCTACGAGCAGTACTTC
TRBV30	few	15	.	TRBJ1-4	CAWSVLGGTNEKLFF	TGTGCCTGGAGTGTACTGGGCGGGACTAATGAAAAACTGTTTTTT
TRBV5-6	.	17	.	TRBJ2-5	CASSYFVVRRDQETQYF	TGTGCCAGCAGTTATTTTGTGGTCCGCAGGGACCAAGAGACCCAGTACTTC
TRBV28	.	17	.	TRBJ1-2	CASSLMRGRLANYGYTF	TGTGCCAGCAGTTTAATGCGGGGCAGATTAGCTAACTATGGCTACACCTTC
TRBV2	.	15	.	TRBJ2-1	CASSGAEGVDRRQFF	TGTGCCAGCAGTGGAGCTGAGGGAGTAGATCGACGGCAGTTCTTC
TRBV6-5	.	13	.	TRBJ1-2	CASKSRGARGYTF	TGTGCCAGCAAATCAAGGGGGGCTCGGGGCTACACCTTC
TRBV19	.	16	.	TRBJ2-1	CASSSDTGGTYNEQFF	TGTGCCAGTAGCTCCGACACCGGAGGTACCTACAATGAGCAGTTCTTC
TRBV10-3	.	18	TRBD2	TRBJ2-7	CAISARTGITSGSYEQYF	TGTGCCATCAGTGCCCGGACAGGAATAACTAGCGGGAGCTACGAGCAGTACTTC
TRBV28	.	14	.	TRBJ2-2	CASLGDRYTGELFF	TGTGCCAGCCTCGGTGACAGGTACACCGGGGAGCTGTTTTTT
TRBV5-1	.	16	.	TRBJ2-3	CASSLGGGRSTDTQYF	TGCGCCAGCAGCTTGGGCGGAGGGAGGAGCACAGATACGCAGTATTTT
TRBV6-5	.	14	.	TRBJ1-1	CASSRHGTATEAFF	TGTGCCAGCAGCAGACATGGGACGGCCACTGAAGCTTTCTTT
TRBV2	.	14	.	TRBJ1-5	CASSVGTLNQPQHF	TGTGCCAGCAGTGTTGGCACCCTCAATCAGCCCCAGCATTTT
TRBV6-5	.	14	TRBD1	TRBJ2-7	CASSRDRGQNEQYF	TGTGCCAGCAGCCGAGACAGGGGGCAGAACGAGCAGTACTTC
TRBV4-1	.	16	.	TRBJ1-5	CASSRGQGLDNQPQHF	TGCGCCAGCAGCCGGGGGCAGGGGCTAGATAATCAGCCCCAGCATTTT
TRBV7-3	.	16	.	TRBJ2-2	CASSLRHSPNTGELFF	TGTGCCAGCAGCTTAAGGCACTCCCCGAACACCGGGGAGCTGTTTTTT
TRBV5-1	.	16	TRBD2	TRBJ2-3	CASSQTLAGGEDTQYF	TGCGCCAGCAGCCAAACGCTAGCGGGAGGGGAAGATACGCAGTATTTT
TRBV6-5	many	13	.	TRBJ1-1	CASRSGSNTEAFF	TGTGCCAGCAGGAGCGGGTCGAACACTGAAGCTTTCTTT
TRBV7-8	.	14	.	TRBJ1-5	CASSLAARVQPQHF	TGTGCCAGCAGCTTAGCGGCCAGGGTTCAGCCCCAGCATTTT
TRBV25-1	.	15	.	TRBJ2-3	CASSLGQASTDTQYF	TGTGCCAGCAGTCTCGGGCAGGCTAGCACAGATACGCAGTATTTT
TRBV5-1	.	15	TRBD1	TRBJ2-3	CASSFTGERTDTQYF	TGCGCCAGCAGCTTTACAGGGGAACGGACAGATACGCAGTATTTT
TRBV27	.	15	.	TRBJ2-7	CASSPQTGFIYEQYF	TGTGCCAGCAGTCCCCAGACAGGATTTATCTACGAGCAGTACTTC
TRBV18	few	13	.	TRBJ1-4	CASSPGGDEKLFF	TGTGCCAGCTCACCAGGGGGAGATGAAAAACTGTTTTTT
TRBV6-5	.	13	.	TRBJ2-1	CASHYGAPNEQFF	TGTGCCAGCCATTACGGGGCCCCGAATGAGCAGTTCTTC
TRBV7-9	.	15	.	TRBJ1-3	CASSLAVGSGNTIYF	TGTGCCAGCAGCTTAGCGGTGGGATCTGGAAACACCATATATTTT
TRBV6-6	.	13	.	TRBJ1-6	CASGRGAGSPLHF	TGTGCCAGCGGGCGGGGCGCGGGTTCACCCCTCCACTTT
TRBV5-4	once	15	.	TRBJ2-5	CASSLEGTNQETQYF	TGTGCCAGCAGCTTGGAGGGGACAAACCAAGAGACCCAGTACTTC
TRBV13	.	18	TRBD1	TRBJ2-1	CASSRPTGGPSMYNEQFF	TGTGCCAGCAGCCGCCCAACAGGGGGCCCTTCTATGTACAATGAGCAGTTCTTC
TRBV29-1	.	12	.	TRBJ1-3	CSVVLIGNTIYF	TGCAGCGTTGTCCTGATTGGAAACACCATATATTTT
TRBV4-1	.	17	.	TRBJ1-3	CASGPLGGVIAGNTIYF	TGCGCCAGCGGTCCTTTAGGAGGGGTGATTGCTGGAAACACCATATATTTT
TRBV15	.	14	.	TRBJ1-3	CATSRPRRGNTIYF	TGTGCCACCAGCAGGCCCCGGCGTGGAAACACCATATATTTT
TRBV29-1	.	16	TRBD1	TRBJ1-1	CSVEPRTGALNTEAFF	TGCAGCGTTGAGCCTAGGACAGGAGCCTTGAACACTGAAGCTTTCTTT
TRBV4-1	.	16	.	TRBJ1-2	CASSSVSRHANYGYTF	TGCGCCAGCAGCTCCGTCAGCAGGCACGCTAACTATGGCTACACCTTC
TRBV27	.	14	TRBD1	TRBJ1-1	CASRIQGWGTEAFF	TGTGCCAGCAGGATACAGGGGTGGGGCACTGAAGCTTTCTTT
TRBV14	.	18	TRBD2	TRBJ2-7	CASSQGFLAGPVTKEQYF	TGTGCCAGCAGCCAAGGTTTCCTAGCGGGACCCGTAACGAAGGAGCAGTACTTC
TRBV2	.	15	TRBD1	TRBJ1-2	CASGRGQGVGYGYTF	TGTGCCAGCGGAAGAGGACAGGGGGTAGGCTATGGCTACACCTTC
TRBV5-1	.	15	.	TRBJ1-5	CASSPTGESNQPQHF	TGCGCCAGCAGCCCGACCGGGGAGAGCAATCAGCCCCAGCATTTT
TRBV5-8	.	16	TRBD1	TRBJ2-7	CASSLINYAGGDEQYF	TGTGCCAGCAGCCTAATAAACTACGCAGGGGGCGACGAGCAGTACTTC
TRBV11-2	.	15	.	TRBJ2-3	CASSSQGAYSDTQYF	TGTGCCAGCAGCTCACAGGGCGCCTACTCAGATACGCAGTATTTT
TRBV29-1	.	13	.	TRBJ2-7	CSVAPDSSYEQYF	TGCAGCGTTGCCCCGGATAGCTCCTACGAGCAGTACTTC
TRBV7-3	.	14	.	TRBJ2-1	CASSSTREYNEQFF	TGTGCCAGCAGCTCGACTAGGGAGTACAATGAGCAGTTCTTC
TRBV18	.	14	TRBD2	TRBJ2-7	CASSGLAGDDEQYF	TGTGCCAGCTCCGGACTAGCGGGAGACGACGAGCAGTACTTC
TRBV28	.	13	.	TRBJ1-2	CASSQTQYYGYTF	TGTGCCAGCAGCCAGACCCAATACTATGGCTACACCTTC
TRBV27	few	13	TRBD2	TRBJ2-7	CASRAGGSHEQYF	TGTGCCAGCAGGGCGGGAGGATCCCACGAGCAGTACTTC